This T cell receptor (beta chain) comes out of a study of T cell changes during pregnancy in multiple sclerosis (dated by TCRdb to the late 2010s). Concerning the study at large: The study looked at changes in the T cell repertoire across pregnancy in women with multiple sclerosis.

Libraries were built with the immunoSEQ multiplex PCR assay. TCRdb holds this immuneACCESS table with in-frame rearrangements only. Some clones are missing; in checked studies, unresolved V genes explain under half, and the rest has no known cause. The sample has under 85,000 clones on record, 85% to 95% of them singletons. In total, the top ten clones hold 0.21% of the sample. The CDR3, cysteine through phenylalanine, is 15 amino acids long. The sequence is cut down to CDR3 DNA, 45 bases in frame from base 1. Compared with germline, V lacks 0 bases and J lacks 7 bases; bases without a gene match: 8. Based on the germline V gene (reference sequence), the CDR1 and CDR2 sequences are SGHNT and YYREEE. Regarding this clone: Its antigen has not been determined. Per-base qualities were not stored, and no clone one base away is much larger.

The V gene is TRBV5-4 and the J gene is TRBJ1-2; TRBD1 agrees with 8 junctional bases. The clonotype originates from a female donor with multiple sclerosis, enrolled in a pregnancy study. This specimen was CD4+ T cells from peripheral blood mononuclear cells, taken before pregnancy. The nucleotides read TGTGCCAGCAGCTTGGTCAGGGGGCGGGCAGTTGGCTACACCTTC. It codes for CASSLVRGRAVGYTF.